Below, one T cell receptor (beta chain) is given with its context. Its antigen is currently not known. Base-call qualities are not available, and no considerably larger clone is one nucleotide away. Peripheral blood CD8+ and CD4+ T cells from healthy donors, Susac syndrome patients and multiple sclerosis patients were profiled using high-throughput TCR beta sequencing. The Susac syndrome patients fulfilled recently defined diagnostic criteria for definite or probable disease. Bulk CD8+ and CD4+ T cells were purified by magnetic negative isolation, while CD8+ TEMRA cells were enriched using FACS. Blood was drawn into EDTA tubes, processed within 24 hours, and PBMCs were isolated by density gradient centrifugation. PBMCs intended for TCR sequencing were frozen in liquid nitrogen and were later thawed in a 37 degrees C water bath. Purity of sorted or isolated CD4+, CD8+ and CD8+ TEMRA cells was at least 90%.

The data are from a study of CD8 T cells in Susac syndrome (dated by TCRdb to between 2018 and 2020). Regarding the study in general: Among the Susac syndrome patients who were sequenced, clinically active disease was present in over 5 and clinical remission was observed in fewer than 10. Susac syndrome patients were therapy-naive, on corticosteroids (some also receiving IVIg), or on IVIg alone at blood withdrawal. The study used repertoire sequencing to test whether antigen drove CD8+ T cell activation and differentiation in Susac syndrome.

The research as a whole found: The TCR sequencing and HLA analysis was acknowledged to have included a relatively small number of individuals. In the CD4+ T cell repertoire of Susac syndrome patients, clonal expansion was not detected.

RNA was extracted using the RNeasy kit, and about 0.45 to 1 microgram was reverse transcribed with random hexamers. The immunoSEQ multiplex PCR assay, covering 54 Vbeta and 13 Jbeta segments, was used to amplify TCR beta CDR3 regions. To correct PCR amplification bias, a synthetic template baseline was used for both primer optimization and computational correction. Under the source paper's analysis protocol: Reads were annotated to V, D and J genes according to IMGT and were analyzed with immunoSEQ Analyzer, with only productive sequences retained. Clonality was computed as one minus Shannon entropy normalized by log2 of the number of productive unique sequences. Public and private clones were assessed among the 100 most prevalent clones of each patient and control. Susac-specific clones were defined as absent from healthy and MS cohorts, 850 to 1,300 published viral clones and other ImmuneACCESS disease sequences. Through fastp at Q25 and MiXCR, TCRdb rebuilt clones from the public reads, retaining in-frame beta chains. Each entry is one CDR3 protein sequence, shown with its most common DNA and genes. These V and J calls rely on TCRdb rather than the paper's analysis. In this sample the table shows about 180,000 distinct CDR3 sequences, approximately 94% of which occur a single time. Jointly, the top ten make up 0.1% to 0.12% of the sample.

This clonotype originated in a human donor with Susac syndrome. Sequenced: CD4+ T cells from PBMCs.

CDR3 sequence: CASRSSLPYEQYF. The DNA is as follows: TGTGCCAGTCGTAGTAGTCTCCCCTACGAGCAGTACTTC. The chain is encoded by TRBV27 joined to TRBJ2-7; no confident D gene assignment can be made. Cut back by 9 bases and 2 bases, the V and J ends lie 14 bases apart. CDR1 and CDR2 are drawn from the germline V gene (reference sequence): MNHEY, SMNVEV. Including the terminal cysteine and phenylalanine, the CDR3 comprises 13 residues. Kept here is only the CDR3 DNA, which spans 39 bases and is read in frame from base 1.